These T cell receptor beta chains were read from a single sample in a study of identical twins. TCRdb re-called the 5' RACE reads through MiXCR, storing one row per CDR3 protein. The repertoire holds 240,000 or so distinct CDR3 sequences, with around 7% as singletons. The same specimen was also included in a second study, on yellow fever vaccine responses in identical twins.

Sequences were obtained from memory (CD45RO+) T cells sorted from blood. These receptors were taken from a woman aged 18-29 years in good health. CDR3s include the opening cysteine and the closing phenylalanine or tryptophan. The D gene is left open where the match is weak. Clone size is given for some rows only: seen once, a few or many times, or a class if the clone is expanded.

j_call: TRBJ2-7
clone_size: few
v_call: TRBV3-1
d_call: -
cdr3_length: 15
cdr3_aa: CASSQEDSRYYEQYF
cdr3_nt: TGTGCCAGCAGCCAAGAAGACAGCCGATACTACGAGCAGTACTTC

j_call: TRBJ2-3
clone_size: -
v_call: TRBV11-2
d_call: TRBD2
cdr3_length: 14
cdr3_aa: CASSVPGLAAAQYF
cdr3_nt: TGTGCCAGCAGCGTGCCGGGACTAGCGGCTGCGCAGTATTTT

j_call: TRBJ1-1
clone_size: few
v_call: TRBV19
d_call: -
cdr3_length: 12
cdr3_aa: CASIHPGTEAFF
cdr3_nt: TGTGCCAGTATACACCCTGGGACTGAAGCTTTCTTT

j_call: TRBJ1-1
clone_size: many
v_call: TRBV7-9
d_call: -
cdr3_length: 14
cdr3_aa: CASSLGTESTEAFF
cdr3_nt: TGTGCCAGCAGCTTAGGGACAGAGTCAACTGAAGCTTTCTTT

j_call: TRBJ2-2
clone_size: many
v_call: TRBV6-1
d_call: -
cdr3_length: 16
cdr3_aa: CASSEAAQGIAGELFF
cdr3_nt: TGTGCCAGCAGTGAAGCGGCTCAGGGAATCGCCGGGGAGCTGTTTTTT

j_call: TRBJ2-1
clone_size: few
v_call: TRBV20-1
d_call: -
cdr3_length: 13
cdr3_aa: CSSDAGISNEQFF
cdr3_nt: TGCAGTTCAGACGCGGGGATAAGCAATGAGCAGTTCTTC

j_call: TRBJ2-5
clone_size: -
v_call: TRBV20-1
d_call: TRBD2
cdr3_length: 14
cdr3_aa: CSATNSGRGETQYF
cdr3_nt: TGCAGTGCTACCAATAGCGGGAGGGGAGAGACCCAGTACTTC

j_call: TRBJ1-1
clone_size: -
v_call: TRBV5-1
d_call: -
cdr3_length: 14
cdr3_aa: CASSAQGTNTEAFF
cdr3_nt: TGCGCCAGCAGCGCCCAGGGGACCAACACTGAAGCTTTCTTT

j_call: TRBJ2-1
clone_size: many
v_call: TRBV6-2/TRBV6-3
d_call: TRBD2
cdr3_length: 12
cdr3_aa: CASSTSGVEQFF
cdr3_nt: TGTGCCAGCAGTACTAGCGGGGTTGAGCAGTTCTTC

j_call: TRBJ2-6
clone_size: -
v_call: TRBV6-2/TRBV6-3
d_call: -
cdr3_length: 16
cdr3_aa: CASRGPASSGANVLTF
cdr3_nt: TGTGCCAGCAGAGGACCCGCTAGCTCTGGGGCCAACGTCCTGACTTTC

j_call: TRBJ2-7
clone_size: many
v_call: TRBV28
d_call: -
cdr3_length: 14
cdr3_aa: CASSYGVGSYEQYF
cdr3_nt: TGTGCCAGCAGTTACGGCGTTGGATCCTACGAGCAGTACTTC

j_call: TRBJ2-2
clone_size: many
v_call: TRBV10-3
d_call: TRBD1
cdr3_length: 15
cdr3_aa: CAISGDRGVTGELFF
cdr3_nt: TGTGCCATCAGTGGTGACAGGGGCGTCACCGGGGAGCTGTTTTTT

j_call: TRBJ2-1
clone_size: few
v_call: TRBV5-8
d_call: TRBD2
cdr3_length: 13
cdr3_aa: CASSLLALFVQFF
cdr3_nt: TGTGCCAGCAGCTTACTAGCGTTATTTGTGCAGTTCTTC

j_call: TRBJ2-1
clone_size: many
v_call: TRBV9
d_call: -
cdr3_length: 15
cdr3_aa: CASSVVDWPYNEQFF
cdr3_nt: TGTGCCAGCAGCGTAGTGGATTGGCCCTACAATGAGCAGTTCTTC

j_call: TRBJ2-5
clone_size: few
v_call: TRBV29-1
d_call: TRBD1
cdr3_length: 15
cdr3_aa: CSVLSGTGLQETQYF
cdr3_nt: TGCAGCGTCCTATCCGGGACAGGCTTACAAGAGACCCAGTACTTC

j_call: TRBJ1-2
clone_size: few
v_call: TRBV6-8
d_call: -
cdr3_length: 10
cdr3_aa: CASRDTGSGF
cdr3_nt: TGTGCCAGCAGAGACACAGGGTCGGGCTTC

j_call: TRBJ2-3
clone_size: -
v_call: TRBV18
d_call: -
cdr3_length: 15
cdr3_aa: CASSTSQVGTDTQYF
cdr3_nt: TGTGCCAGCTCTACCAGTCAGGTAGGCACAGATACGCAGTATTTT

j_call: TRBJ2-1
clone_size: -
v_call: TRBV20-1
d_call: -
cdr3_length: 9
cdr3_aa: CSVGDEQFF
cdr3_nt: TGCAGTGTAGGCGATGAGCAGTTCTTC

j_call: TRBJ1-2
clone_size: many
v_call: TRBV12-3/TRBV12-4
d_call: -
cdr3_length: 16
cdr3_aa: CASSFSSLQESNGYTF
cdr3_nt: TGTGCCAGCAGTTTCTCGAGCCTTCAGGAAAGTAATGGCTACACCTTC

j_call: TRBJ1-6
clone_size: few
v_call: TRBV5-1
d_call: TRBD1
cdr3_length: 16
cdr3_aa: CASSSGGTGVSSPLHF
cdr3_nt: TGCGCCAGCAGCTCTGGGGGGACAGGGGTTTCGTCACCCCTCCACTTT

j_call: TRBJ2-6
clone_size: many
v_call: TRBV12-3/TRBV12-4
d_call: -
cdr3_length: 15
cdr3_aa: CASSLWGNGANVLTF
cdr3_nt: TGTGCCAGCAGTTTATGGGGGAATGGGGCCAACGTCCTGACTTTC

j_call: TRBJ2-2
clone_size: many
v_call: TRBV11-2
d_call: -
cdr3_length: 14
cdr3_aa: CASSLSEITGELFF
cdr3_nt: TGTGCCAGCAGCTTATCAGAGATCACCGGGGAGCTGTTTTTT

j_call: TRBJ2-3
clone_size: -
v_call: TRBV9
d_call: -
cdr3_length: 12
cdr3_aa: CASSPGADTQYF
cdr3_nt: TGTGCCAGCAGCCCCGGGGCAGATACGCAGTATTTT

j_call: TRBJ1-6
clone_size: few
v_call: TRBV28
d_call: -
cdr3_length: 18
cdr3_aa: CASSLGRGLSSYNSPLHF
cdr3_nt: TGTGCCAGCAGTTTGGGGAGGGGCCTTAGCTCCTATAATTCACCCCTCCACTTT

j_call: TRBJ2-7
clone_size: -
v_call: TRBV10-3
d_call: -
cdr3_length: 14
cdr3_aa: CAISDSGGPHEQYF
cdr3_nt: TGTGCCATCAGTGATTCAGGAGGGCCCCACGAGCAGTACTTC

j_call: TRBJ2-7
clone_size: few
v_call: TRBV3-1
d_call: TRBD1
cdr3_length: 16
cdr3_aa: CASSQDSGTGRHEQYF
cdr3_nt: TGTGCCAGCAGCCAAGATTCCGGGACAGGCAGGCACGAGCAGTACTTC